Presented here are 17 T cell receptor beta chains from one specimen sequenced in a study of CD8 T cell repertoires and HIV-1 epitope variants (dated by TCRdb to 2019 to 2021). The library relied on the immunoSEQ multiplex PCR assay. As stored in TCRdb, this immuneACCESS dataset retains in-frame rearrangements with V and J assigned. A fraction of the clones does not appear; measured against another copy, unresolved V genes explain less than half of the discrepancy, and the remainder lacks a known reason. The sample includes about 95,000 clones, with roughly four fifths observed a single time. The ten biggest clones cover roughly 25% of the sample. The material sequenced was uncultured baseline CD8+ T cells from peripheral blood mononuclear cells (PBMCs). These receptor sequences come from a male donor with HIV.

This clone has only a few counts. This chain links TRBV2 with TRBJ2-1; 9 bases fit TRBD1. Germline CDR1 is SNHLY and CDR2 is FYNNEI. The CDR3 covers 14 residues. The V segment lost 7 bases and the J segment 8 bases; nucleotides outside the gene matches: 9. CDR3 loop: CASTLGTGWHEQFF. CDR3 nucleotides: TGTGCCAGCACGTTAGGGACAGGGTGGCATGAGCAGTTCTTC.

This chain connects TRBV5-1 to TRBJ1-2; a possible D gene is TRBD1 (5 bases). Germline-derived CDR1 and CDR2 are SGHRS and YFSETQ. The CDR3 extends over 13 amino acids. Trimming stripped 0 bases from V and 8 bases from J, with 11 bases between. In DNA form, the CDR3 reads TGCGCCAGCAGCTTGGCGGGGACGGACGGCTACACCTTC. The encoded protein is CASSLAGTDGYTF.

V usage is TRBV5-6 and J usage is TRBJ2-1, with D unresolved. Deletions cut 3 bases from V and 2 bases from J, with 15 bases between. This CDR3 spans 16 amino acids. Germline lookup yields CDR1 SGHDT and CDR2 YYEEEE. This CDR3 reads CASSSRIRTPYNEQFF. In nucleotides, the CDR3 is TGTGCCAGCAGCTCTAGGATTAGGACCCCCTACAATGAGCAGTTCTTC.

This clone was detected only once. The V and J genes are TRBV5-6 and TRBJ2-7; 9 positions match TRBD1. The J segment lost 2 bases and the V segment lost 3 bases, leaving 6 bases of the junction unmatched. CDR3 length: 15 amino acids. CDR1 is SGHDT and CDR2 is YYEEEE in the germline V gene. The CDR3 here is CASSSGQGIPYEQYF. The CDR3 DNA follows: TGTGCCAGCAGCTCGGGACAGGGCATCCCCTACGAGCAGTACTTC.

The gene calls are TRBV18 and TRBJ2-1; tentative D call: TRBD2 (6 bases). Trimming took 5 bases from V and 5 from J, leaving 13 bases between them. CDR1 and CDR2 from the germline V gene are KGHSH and LQKENI. The CDR3 loop spans 14 amino acids. CDR3 amino acids: CASSSSGGNNEQFF. Here the CDR3 DNA reads TGTGCCAGCTCAAGCTCCGGGGGAAACAATGAGCAGTTCTTC.

V gene TRBV14 combines with J gene TRBJ2-5; D gene unclear. Germline values: CDR1 SGHDN, CDR2 FVKESK. V lost 0 bases and J lost 0, with 8 bases in between. The length of the CDR3 is 15 residues. The CDR3, as DNA: TGTGCCAGCAGCCAAGATCTGGGGTACCAAGAGACCCAGTACTTC. Translation: CASSQDLGYQETQYF.

The chain carries TRBV2 and TRBJ2-5; no reliable D call. This CDR3 region has 14 residues. Germline V gene data show CDR1 as SNHLY and CDR2 as FYNNEI. Trimming removed 0 bases at V and 2 bases at J, with 7 bases between. CDR3 in amino acids: CASSEAPSQETQYF. As DNA, the CDR3 is TGTGCCAGCAGTGAAGCGCCGTCGCAAGAGACCCAGTACTTC.

The rearrangement joins TRBV6-1 to TRBJ2-1, with TRBD2 as a possible D gene (5 bases). This CDR3 is 15 amino acids long. The germline V and J ends were trimmed by 7 bases and 0 bases, with 13 bases remaining between them. Germline V CDR1 and CDR2: MNHNS, SASEGT. CDR3 nucleotide sequence: TGTGCCAGCACTGAGCGGTCGAGCTCCTACAATGAGCAGTTCTTC. This codes for CASTERSSSYNEQFF.

V usage is TRBV5-1 and J usage is TRBJ1-1; 7 bases line up with TRBD1. CDR1 is SGHRS, CDR2 YFSETQ, per germline. This CDR3 comprises 14 residues. V was clipped by 8 bases and J by 6 bases; unmatched bases: 13. In DNA form, the CDR3 reads TGCGCCAGAAACTCTGAGACAGGGTTCGCTGAAGCTTTCTTT. Amino acids: CARNSETGFAEAFF.

The chain employs TRBV5-4 and TRBJ1-2, with 8 bases that match TRBD1. From germline, CDR1 is SGHNT and CDR2 YYREEE (reference sequence). J lost 6 bases, V lost 4 bases, and 8 bases had no gene match. CDR3 length: 14 residues. The CDR3 protein is CASSTGQGRNGYTF. The CDR3 DNA sequence: TGTGCCAGCAGCACCGGACAGGGAAGGAATGGCTACACCTTC.

The chain has TRBV2 and TRBJ2-2; no reliable D call. V was shortened by 2 bases and J by 5 bases, with 6 bases between the two germline ends. The CDR3 covers 13 residues. Germline V gives CDR1 SNHLY, CDR2 FYNNEI. CDR3 sequence (DNA): TGTGCCAGCAGTGAATCTTGGACCGGGGAGCTGTTTTTT. As protein: CASSESWTGELFF. The entire variable domain, with the rest obtained from reference TRBV2 and TRBJ2-2, is as follows: EPEVTQTPSHQVTQMGQEVILRCVPISNHLYFYWYRQILGQKVEFLVSFYNNEISEKSEIFDDQFSVERPDGSNFTLKIRSTKLEDSAMYFCASSESWTGELFFGEGSRLTVL.

CDR3 bases: TGTGCCAGCAGTTTGCAGGGCTCCTATGGCTACACCTTC. This codes for CASSLQGSYGYTF. V and J are TRBV27 and TRBJ1-2; TRBD1 might be the D (5 bases). V shed 3 bases and J shed 4 bases, with 9 bases lying between them. The CDR3 is made up of 13 amino acids. In germline, CDR1 is MNHEY, CDR2 SMNVEV (reference sequence).

The chain combines TRBV27 with TRBJ1-2, with TRBD1 matching over 7 bases. The CDR3 sequence is 18 residues long. Germline CDR1 is MNHEY and CDR2 is SMNVEV (reference sequence). Germline trimming cut 0 bases from V and 3 bases from J; bases unmatched to any gene: 13. CDR3 nucleotides: TGTGCCAGCAGTTTATCGATGGGACAGCCGCCTTCTGACTATGGCTACACCTTC. Its translation: CASSLSMGQPPSDYGYTF.

V usage is TRBV27 and J usage is TRBJ1-6; D gene unclear. V lost 7 bases and J lost 0, with 4 bases in between. CDR3 size: 13 residues. Germline CDR1 and CDR2: MNHEY and SMNVEV (reference sequence). CDR3 sequence: CASNGSYNSPLHF. CDR3 sequence (DNA): TGTGCCAGCAACGGCTCCTATAATTCACCCCTCCACTTT.

This chain joins TRBV7-6 and TRBJ2-2, with 11 bases aligning to TRBD2. CDR3 length: 15 amino acids. CDR1 is SGHVS and CDR2 is FNYEAQ in the germline V gene. Germline trimming cut 6 bases from V and 6 bases from J; bases unmatched to any gene: 6. CDR3 DNA: TGTGCCAGCAGTAGCGGGAGGGCTGAAGCCGGGGAGCTGTTTTTT. Translation gives CASSSGRAEAGELFF.

This chain joins TRBV15 and TRBJ2-1; 8 positions match TRBD2. The V and J ends lost 0 bases and 0 bases, in that order; junction bases with no gene match: 4. The CDR3 runs 17 residues. The germline CDR1 and CDR2 sequences are LNHNV and YYDKDF (reference sequence). The CDR3 DNA follows: TGTGCCACCAGCAGAGACGGGGCGGGAGGCTCCTACAATGAGCAGTTCTTC. It specifies CATSRDGAGGSYNEQFF.

This clone was seen at least ten times. V is TRBV10-1 and J is TRBJ2-6, with D perhaps TRBD2 (5 bases). V lost 5 bases and J lost 4, with 9 bases in between. Germline CDR1 reads WNHNN; CDR2 reads SYGVQD (reference sequence). The CDR3 covers 14 residues. This chain's CDR3 is CASSTGIGANVLTF. CDR3 DNA sequence: TGCGCCAGCAGTACCGGGATCGGGGCCAACGTCCTGACTTTC.